This TCR beta chain was retrieved from a study of blood T cell repertoires in COVID-19. V shed 0 bases, J shed 3 bases, and the junction held 4 bases outside the gene matches. The CDR3 extends over 16 amino acids. Germline V gives CDR1 MDHEN, CDR2 SYDVKM. Generated by immunoSEQ multiplex PCR, the TCRdb table keeps only in-frame clones and is missing some. The sample contains over 130,000 clones, roughly 81% of which appear only once. The TCR was taken from a woman between 50 and 59 years old with active or convalescent COVID-19. The sequenced sample was peripheral blood. The chain combines TRBV28 with TRBJ1-5; TRBD1 matches at 8 bases. The CDR3 protein is CASSLWQGAINQPQHF. CDR3 sequence (DNA): TGTGCCAGCAGTTTATGGCAGGGGGCAATCAATCAGCCCCAGCATTTT.